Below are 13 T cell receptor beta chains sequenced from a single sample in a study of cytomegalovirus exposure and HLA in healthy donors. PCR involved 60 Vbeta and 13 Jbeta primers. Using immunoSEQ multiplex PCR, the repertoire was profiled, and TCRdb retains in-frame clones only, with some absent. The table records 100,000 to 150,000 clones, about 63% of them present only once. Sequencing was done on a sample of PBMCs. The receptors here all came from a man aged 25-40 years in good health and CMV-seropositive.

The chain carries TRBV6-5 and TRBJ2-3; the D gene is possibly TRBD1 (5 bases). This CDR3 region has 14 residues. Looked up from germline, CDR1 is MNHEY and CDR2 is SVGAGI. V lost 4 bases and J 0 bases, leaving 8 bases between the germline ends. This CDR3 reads CASSSTESTDTQYF. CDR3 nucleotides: TGTGCCAGCAGTTCGACAGAGAGCACAGATACGCAGTATTTT.

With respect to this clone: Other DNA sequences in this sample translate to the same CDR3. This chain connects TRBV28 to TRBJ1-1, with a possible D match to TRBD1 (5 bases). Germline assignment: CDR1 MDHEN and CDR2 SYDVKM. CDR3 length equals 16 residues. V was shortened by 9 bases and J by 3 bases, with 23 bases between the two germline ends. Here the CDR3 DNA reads TGTGCCAGTAGTCCCCGGGGGAGAATGATGCACACTGAAGCTTTCTTT. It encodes CASSPRGRMMHTEAFF. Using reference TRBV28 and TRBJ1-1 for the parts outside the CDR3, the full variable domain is DVKVTQSSRYLVKRTGEKVFLECVQDMDHENMFWYRQDPGLGLRLIYFSYDVKMKEKGDIPEGYSVSREKKERFSLILESASTNQTSMYLCASSPRGRMMHTEAFFGQGTRLTVV.

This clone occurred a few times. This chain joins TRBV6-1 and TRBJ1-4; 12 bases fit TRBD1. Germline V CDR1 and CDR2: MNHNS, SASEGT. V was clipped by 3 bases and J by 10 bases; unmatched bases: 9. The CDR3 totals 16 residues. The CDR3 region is CASSDPSGTGGGKLFF. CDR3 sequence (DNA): TGTGCCAGCAGTGACCCCTCCGGGACAGGGGGCGGAAAACTGTTTTTT.

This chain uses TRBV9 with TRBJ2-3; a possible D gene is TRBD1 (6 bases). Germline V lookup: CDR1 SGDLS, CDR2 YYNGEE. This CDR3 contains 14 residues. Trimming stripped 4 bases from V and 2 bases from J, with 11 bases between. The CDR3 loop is CASSPRTVTDTQYF. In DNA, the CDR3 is TGTGCCAGCAGCCCCCGGACAGTCACAGATACGCAGTATTTT.

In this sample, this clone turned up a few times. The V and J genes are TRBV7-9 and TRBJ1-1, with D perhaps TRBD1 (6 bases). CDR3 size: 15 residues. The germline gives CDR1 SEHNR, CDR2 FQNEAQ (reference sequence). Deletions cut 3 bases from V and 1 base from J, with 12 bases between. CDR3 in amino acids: CASSFTGQPNTEAFF. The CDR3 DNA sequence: TGTGCCAGCAGCTTCACTGGACAGCCGAACACTGAAGCTTTCTTT.

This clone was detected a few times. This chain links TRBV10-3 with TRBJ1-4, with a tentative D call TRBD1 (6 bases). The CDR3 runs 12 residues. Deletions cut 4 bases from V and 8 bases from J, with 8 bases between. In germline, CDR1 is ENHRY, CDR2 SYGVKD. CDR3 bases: TGTGCCATCAGTGCGCAGGGGGAAAAACTGTTTTTT. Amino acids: CAISAQGEKLFF.

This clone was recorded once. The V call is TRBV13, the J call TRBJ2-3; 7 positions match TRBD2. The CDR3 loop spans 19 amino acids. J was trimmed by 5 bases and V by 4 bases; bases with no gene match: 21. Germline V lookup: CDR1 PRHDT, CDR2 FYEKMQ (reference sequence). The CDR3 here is CASSSFLTGLTRSEDTQYF. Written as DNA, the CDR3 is TGTGCCAGCAGCTCTTTCCTAACGGGACTAACCAGATCAGAAGATACGCAGTATTTT. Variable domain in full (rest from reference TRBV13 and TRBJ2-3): AAGVIQSPRHLIKEKRETATLKCYPIPRHDTVYWYQQGPGQDPQFLISFYEKMQSDKGSIPDRFSAQQFSDYHSELNMSSLELGDSALYFCASSSFLTGLTRSEDTQYFGPGTRLTVL.

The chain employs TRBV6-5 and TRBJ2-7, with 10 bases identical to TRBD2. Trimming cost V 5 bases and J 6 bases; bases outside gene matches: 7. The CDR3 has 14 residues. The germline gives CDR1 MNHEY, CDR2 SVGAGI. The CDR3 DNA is TGTGCCAGCAGTGAGGCTAGCGGGAGTAGCGAGCAGTACTTC. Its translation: CASSEASGSSEQYF.

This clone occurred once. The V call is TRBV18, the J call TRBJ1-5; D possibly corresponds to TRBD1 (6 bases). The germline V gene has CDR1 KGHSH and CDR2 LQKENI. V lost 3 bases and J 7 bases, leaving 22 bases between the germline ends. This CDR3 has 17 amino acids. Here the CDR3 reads CASSPIGGSRGDQPQHF. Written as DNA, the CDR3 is TGTGCCAGCTCACCCATCGGCGGTTCCAGGGGAGACCAGCCCCAGCATTTT.

CDR3 DNA: TGCGCCAGCAGCCAAGCCGGGACAATCGCCAATGAGCAGTTCTTC. Amino acid sequence: CASSQAGTIANEQFF. The gene calls are TRBV4-3 and TRBJ2-1; a weak D match, TRBD1 (6 bases). Germline CDR1 reads LGHNA; CDR2 reads YSLEER. The length of the CDR3 is 15 residues. Trimming removed 1 base from V and 6 bases from J, with 13 bases in between.

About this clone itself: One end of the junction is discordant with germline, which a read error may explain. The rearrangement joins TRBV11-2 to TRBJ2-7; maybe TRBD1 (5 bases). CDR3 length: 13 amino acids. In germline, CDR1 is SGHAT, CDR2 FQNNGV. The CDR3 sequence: CASSIQHRYGQYF. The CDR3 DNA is TGTGCCAGCAGCATACAGCACAGGTACGGGCAGTACTTC.

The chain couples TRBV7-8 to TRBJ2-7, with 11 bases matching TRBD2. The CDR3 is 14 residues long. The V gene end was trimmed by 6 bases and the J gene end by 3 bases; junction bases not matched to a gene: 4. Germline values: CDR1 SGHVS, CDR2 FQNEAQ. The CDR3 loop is CASRPGTSGYEQYF. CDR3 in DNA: TGTGCCAGCAGACCAGGGACTAGCGGCTACGAGCAGTACTTC.

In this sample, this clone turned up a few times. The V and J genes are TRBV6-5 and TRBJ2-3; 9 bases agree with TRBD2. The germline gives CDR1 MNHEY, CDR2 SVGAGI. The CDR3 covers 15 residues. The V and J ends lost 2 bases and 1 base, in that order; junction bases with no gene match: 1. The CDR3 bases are TGTGCCAGCAGTTACCTAGCGGGACGCACAGATACGCAGTATTTT. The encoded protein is CASSYLAGRTDTQYF.